This entry is about one T cell receptor (beta chain). The antigen is unknown. After isolation, RNA underwent reverse transcription to generate cDNA as the sequencing template. Some clones are missing from TCRdb's copy, which holds only in-frame ones; the method was immunoSEQ multiplex PCR. The sample lists 150,000 to 200,000 clones, roughly 63% seen once, with approximately 16% in the top ten. V shed 6 bases, J shed 10 bases, and the junction held 5 bases outside the gene matches. Germline CDR1 SEHNR, CDR2 FQNEAQ (reference sequence). The CDR3 is 14 residues long. Described treatment: oral pan-JAK inhibitor, 5-10 mg twice daily. From alopecia areata patients, lesional scalp punch biopsies and peripheral blood were collected. This entry comes from a study of CD8+ T cells in alopecia areata. General study results and limits: Whereas mice showed it more clearly, TCR sharing across patients was murkier, possibly because of HLA.

This chain uses TRBV7-9 with TRBJ1-6; 11 nucleotides line up with TRBD1. Sample: CD4+ T cells sorted from blood, taken between weeks 55 and 65, from a patient treated with tofacitinib. The clonotype was recovered from a human donor with alopecia areata. CDR3 nucleotides: TGTGCCAGCAGTTTGGACAGGGGGCTCTCACCCCTCCACTTT. It encodes CASSLDRGLSPLHF.